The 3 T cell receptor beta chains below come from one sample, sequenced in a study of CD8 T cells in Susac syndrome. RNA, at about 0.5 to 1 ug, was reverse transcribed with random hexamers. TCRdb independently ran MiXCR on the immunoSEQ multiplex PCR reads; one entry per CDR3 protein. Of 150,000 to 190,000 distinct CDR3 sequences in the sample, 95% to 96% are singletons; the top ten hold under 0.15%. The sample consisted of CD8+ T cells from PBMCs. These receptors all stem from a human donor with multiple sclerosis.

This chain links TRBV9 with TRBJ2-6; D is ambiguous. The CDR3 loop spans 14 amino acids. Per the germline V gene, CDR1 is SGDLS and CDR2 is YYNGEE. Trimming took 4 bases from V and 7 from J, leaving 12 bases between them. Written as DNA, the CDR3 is TGTGCCAGCAGCCCCACCGGGCCCGCCAACGTCCTGACTTTC. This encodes CASSPTGPANVLTF.

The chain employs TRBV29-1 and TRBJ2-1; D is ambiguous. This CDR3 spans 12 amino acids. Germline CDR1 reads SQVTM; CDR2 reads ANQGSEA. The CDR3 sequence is CSGRAIHNEQFF. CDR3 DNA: TGCAGTGGACGGGCCATACACAATGAGCAGTTCTTC.

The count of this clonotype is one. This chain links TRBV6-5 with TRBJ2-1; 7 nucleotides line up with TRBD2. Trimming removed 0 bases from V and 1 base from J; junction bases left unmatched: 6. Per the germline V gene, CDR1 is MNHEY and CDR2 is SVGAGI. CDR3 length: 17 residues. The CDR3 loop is CASSYSWRGSSYNEQFF. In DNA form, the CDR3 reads TGTGCCAGCAGTTACTCATGGCGGGGGTCGTCCTACAATGAGCAGTTCTTC.